This TCR beta chain was recorded in a study of blood T cell repertoires in COVID-19. For the study at large: The study drew acute and convalescent COVID-19 samples from the United States, Italy and Spain. In each case, the material was cDNA or gDNA derived from T cells, B-cell-depleted T cells, or PBMCs.

The V and J ends lost 5 bases and 1 base respectively, with 20 bases between them. The germline V gene encodes CDR1 WSHSY and CDR2 SAAADI. The CDR3 extends over 17 amino acids. In the original workflow: How many nucleated cells were present was estimated from reference gene primer amplification. Sequenced by immunoSEQ multiplex PCR; TCRdb stores in-frame clones only, minus some. The DNA gave D and trimming, while V, J and clone size come from that table. The sample shows about 100,000 clones, around four fifths of them seen only once. This TCR derives from a man between 65 and 85 years old with active or convalescent COVID-19. The J gene is TRBJ1-1, the V gene TRBV10-2; D is perhaps TRBD1 (6 bases). The sample was peripheral blood. The CDR3 here is CASSPSDRLTPNTEAFF. The DNA for the CDR3 is TGCGCCAGCAGTCCCTCGGACAGACTAACCCCGAACACTGAAGCTTTCTTT.